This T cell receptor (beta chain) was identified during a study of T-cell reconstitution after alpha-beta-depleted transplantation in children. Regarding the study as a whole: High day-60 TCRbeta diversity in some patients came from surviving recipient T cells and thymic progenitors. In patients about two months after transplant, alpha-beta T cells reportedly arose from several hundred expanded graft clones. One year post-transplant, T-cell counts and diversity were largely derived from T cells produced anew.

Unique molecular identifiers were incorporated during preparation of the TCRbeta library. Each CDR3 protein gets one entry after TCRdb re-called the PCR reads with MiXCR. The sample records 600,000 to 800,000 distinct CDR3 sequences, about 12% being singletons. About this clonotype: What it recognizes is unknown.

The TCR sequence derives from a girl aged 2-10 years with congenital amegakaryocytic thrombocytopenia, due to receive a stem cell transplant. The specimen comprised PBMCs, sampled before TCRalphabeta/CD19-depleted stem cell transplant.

The CDR3 loop reads CASSLDSGEGTQYF. The CDR3 nucleotides are TGCGCCAGCAGCTTGGACAGTGGGGAAGGTACCCAGTACTTC. The V and J genes are TRBV5-1 and TRBJ2-5, with D uncertain. The length of the CDR3 is 14 residues. Between the trimmed V and J ends, which lost 0 bases and 8 bases, there was a span of 14 bases. From germline, CDR1 is SGHRS and CDR2 YFSETQ. The full variable domain, rest sourced from reference TRBV5-1 and TRBJ2-5, is KAGVTQTPRYLIKTRGQQVTLSCSPISGHRSVSWYQQTPGQGLQFLFEYFSETQRNKGNFPGRFSGRQFSNSRSEMNVSTLELGDSALYLCASSLDSGEGTQYFGPGTRLLVL.